A selection of T cell receptor beta chains follows, all from one sample in a study of glioma-infiltrating T cells after dendritic cell vaccination. Produced via immunoSEQ multiplex PCR; TCRdb's table is partial and in-frame only. The repertoire holds about 32,000 clones, with 85% to 95% as singletons. The source material was blood, sampled before dendritic cell vaccination. These receptors were obtained from a human donor with glioblastoma. CDR3s include the opening cysteine and the closing phenylalanine or tryptophan. Fields, in order: J gene, V gene, D gene, clone size, CDR3 protein, CDR3 DNA. The D gene is left open where the match is weak. Clone sizes are given selectively: once, few, many, or a class where the clone is expanded.

TRBJ2-7,TRBV9,TRBD2,few,CASSSGLTTYEQYF,TGTGCCAGCAGCTCGGGACTAACTACCTACGAGCAGTACTTC
TRBJ2-7,TRBV4-1,-,-,CASSQDSRTGEQYF,TGCGCCAGCAGCCAAGATTCAAGGACGGGGGAGCAGTACTTC
TRBJ1-2,TRBV18,-,-,CASSPEGNYGYTF,TGTGCCAGCTCACCAGAGGGCAACTATGGCTACACCTTC
TRBJ2-1,TRBV19,-,-,CASSIPGEYNEQFF,TGTGCCAGTAGTATTCCCGGGGAATACAATGAGCAGTTCTTC
TRBJ1-1,TRBV6-5,TRBD1,-,CASSRTGWNTEAFF,TGTGCCAGCAGTCGGACAGGATGGAACACTGAAGCTTTCTTT
TRBJ2-4,TRBV4-1,TRBD1,-,CASSPIGQGRAKNIQYF,TGCGCCAGCAGCCCCATAGGACAGGGGCGCGCCAAAAACATTCAGTACTTC
TRBJ2-7,TRBV7-9,TRBD1,-,CASSLAGQGYEQYF,TGTGCCAGCAGCTTAGCGGGACAGGGCTACGAGCAGTACTTC
TRBJ2-5,TRBV14,-,-,CASSQDRRTQYF,TGTGCCAGCAGCCAAGATCGTCGGACCCAGTACTTC
TRBJ2-3,TRBV7-2,-,-,CASSWGGRGDTQYF,TGTGCCAGCAGCTGGGGGGGCCGGGGAGATACGCAGTATTTT
TRBJ1-5,TRBV6-5,-,-,CASSRDLQHQPQHF,TGTGCCAGCAGTCGGGACTTGCAGCATCAGCCCCAGCATTTT
TRBJ2-4,TRBV19,TRBD1,-,CATKDRVKNIQYF,TGTGCCACTAAGGACAGGGTCAAAAACATTCAGTACTTC
TRBJ2-7,TRBV30,TRBD1,-,CAWTKTGGFYEQYF,TGTGCCTGGACCAAAACAGGGGGTTTCTACGAGCAGTACTTC
TRBJ2-5,TRBV10-2,TRBD1,-,CASSKDRDQETQYF,TGCGCCAGCAGCAAGGACAGGGATCAAGAGACCCAGTACTTC
TRBJ2-5,TRBV5-1,-,-,CASSSQETQYF,TGCGCCAGCAGCTCTCAAGAGACCCAGTACTTC
TRBJ1-2,TRBV6-1,-,-,CASSVERLFANYGYTF,TGTGCCAGCAGTGTTGAGCGACTATTCGCTAACTATGGCTACACCTTC
TRBJ1-6,TRBV6-5,TRBD1,-,CASSYEQGNSPLHF,TGTGCCAGCAGTTACGAACAGGGGAATTCACCCCTCCACTTT